This T cell receptor beta chain derives from a study of T cell repertoires in cytomegalovirus infection. Study context: Both CMV infection and a matching HLA type were indicated by public TCR beta signatures. Study-level points and caveats: Pooled public TCR beta family frequency picked out CMV carriers with the relevant HLA. Dominating the ex vivo response were TCR beta clonotypes that were CMV-specific and HLA-C-restricted.

This clonotype came up many times. Its antigen is unidentified. With V trimmed by 3 bases and J by 5 bases, 6 bases remained unmatched. This CDR3 has 15 amino acids. CDR1 and CDR2 (germline): SGHTA, FQGNSA. TCRdb reprocessed the reads via MiXCR and lists one record per CDR3 protein. The sample has around 310,000 distinct CDR3 sequences; 15% to 20% are singletons. Source material: PBMCs. This receptor was obtained from a human donor in good health (CMV status not recorded). Some clones in this sample may be carry-over from other donors' samples. The V gene is TRBV7-2, the J gene TRBJ2-5, with 10 bases that match TRBD2. The CDR3 DNA sequence: TGTGCCAGCAGCTTTATAGCGGGGGGTGGGGAGACCCAGTACTTC. Protein sequence: CASSFIAGGGETQYF.